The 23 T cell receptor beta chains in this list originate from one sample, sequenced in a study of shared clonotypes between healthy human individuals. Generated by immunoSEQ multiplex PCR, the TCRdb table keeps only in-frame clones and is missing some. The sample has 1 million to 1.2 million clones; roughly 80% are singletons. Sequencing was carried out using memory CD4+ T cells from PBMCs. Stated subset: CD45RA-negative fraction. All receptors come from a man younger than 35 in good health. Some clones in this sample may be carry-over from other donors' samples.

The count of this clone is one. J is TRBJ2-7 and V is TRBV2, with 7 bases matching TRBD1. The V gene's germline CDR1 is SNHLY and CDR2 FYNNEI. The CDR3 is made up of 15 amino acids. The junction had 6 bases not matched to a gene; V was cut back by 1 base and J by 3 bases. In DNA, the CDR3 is TGTGCCAGCAGTGAAGGATGGGACAGAAACTACGAGCAGTACTTC. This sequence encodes CASSEGWDRNYEQYF.

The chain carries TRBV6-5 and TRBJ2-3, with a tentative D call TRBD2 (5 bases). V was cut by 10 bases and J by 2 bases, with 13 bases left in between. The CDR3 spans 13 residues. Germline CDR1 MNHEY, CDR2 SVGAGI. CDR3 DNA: TGTGCCACCAAGAGGAGGACCACAGATACGCAGTATTTT. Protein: CATKRRTTDTQYF.

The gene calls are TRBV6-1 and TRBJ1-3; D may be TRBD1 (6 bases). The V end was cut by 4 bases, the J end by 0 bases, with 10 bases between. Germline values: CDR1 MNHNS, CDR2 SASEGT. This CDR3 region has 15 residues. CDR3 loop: CASSANRASGNTIYF. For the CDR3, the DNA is TGTGCCAGCAGTGCGAACAGGGCCTCTGGAAACACCATATATTTT.

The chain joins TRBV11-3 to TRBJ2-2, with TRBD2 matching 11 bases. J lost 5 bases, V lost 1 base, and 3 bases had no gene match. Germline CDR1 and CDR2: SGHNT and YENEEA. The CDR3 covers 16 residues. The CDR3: CASSLGLAGGTGELFF. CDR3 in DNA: TGTGCCAGCAGCTTAGGTCTAGCGGGAGGTACCGGGGAGCTGTTTTTT.

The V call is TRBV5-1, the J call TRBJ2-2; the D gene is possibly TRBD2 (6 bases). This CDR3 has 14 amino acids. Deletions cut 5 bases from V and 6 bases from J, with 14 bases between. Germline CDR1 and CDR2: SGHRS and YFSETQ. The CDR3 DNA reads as TGCGCCAGCAGTGGCGGAGGGGATCCCGGGGAGCTGTTTTTT. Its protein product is CASSGGGDPGELFF.

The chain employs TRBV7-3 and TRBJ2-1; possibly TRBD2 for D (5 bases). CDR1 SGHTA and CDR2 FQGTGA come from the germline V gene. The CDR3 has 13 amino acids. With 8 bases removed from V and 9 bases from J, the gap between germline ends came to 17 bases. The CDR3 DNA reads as TGTGCCAGCCAACCAGGAGGATCCGGTGAGCAGTTCTTC. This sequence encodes CASQPGGSGEQFF.

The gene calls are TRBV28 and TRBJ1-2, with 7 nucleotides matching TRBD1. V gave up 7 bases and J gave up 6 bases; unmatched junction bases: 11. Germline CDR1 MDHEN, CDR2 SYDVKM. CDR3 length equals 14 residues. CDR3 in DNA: TGTGCCAGCATGAGTTCGGGACAGCTCAATGGCTACACCTTC. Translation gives CASMSSGQLNGYTF.

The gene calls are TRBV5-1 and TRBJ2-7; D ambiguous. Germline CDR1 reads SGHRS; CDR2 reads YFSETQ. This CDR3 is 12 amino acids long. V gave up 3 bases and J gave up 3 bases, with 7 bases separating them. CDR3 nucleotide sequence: TGCGCCAGCAGCTACTCTGGCTACGAGCAGTACTTC. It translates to CASSYSGYEQYF. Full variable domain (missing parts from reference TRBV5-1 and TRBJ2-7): KAGVTQTPRYLIKTRGQQVTLSCSPISGHRSVSWYQQTPGQGLQFLFEYFSETQRNKGNFPGRFSGRQFSNSRSEMNVSTLELGDSALYLCASSYSGYEQYFGPGTRLTVT.

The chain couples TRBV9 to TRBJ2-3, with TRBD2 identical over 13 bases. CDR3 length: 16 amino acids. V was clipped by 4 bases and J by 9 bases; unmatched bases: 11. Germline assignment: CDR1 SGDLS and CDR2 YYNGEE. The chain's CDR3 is CASSISGLAGIDTQYF. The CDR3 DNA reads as TGTGCCAGCAGCATCTCGGGACTAGCGGGGATCGACACGCAGTATTTT.

DNA of the CDR3: TGTGCCAGCAGCCCTGGGACAGGCTTCCACGAGCAGTACTTC. Residues: CASSPGTGFHEQYF. V gene TRBV9 combines with J gene TRBJ2-7, with 8 bases matching TRBD1. The V gene end was trimmed by 4 bases and the J gene end by 5 bases; junction bases not matched to a gene: 8. From germline, CDR1 is SGDLS and CDR2 YYNGEE. The CDR3 has 14 amino acids.

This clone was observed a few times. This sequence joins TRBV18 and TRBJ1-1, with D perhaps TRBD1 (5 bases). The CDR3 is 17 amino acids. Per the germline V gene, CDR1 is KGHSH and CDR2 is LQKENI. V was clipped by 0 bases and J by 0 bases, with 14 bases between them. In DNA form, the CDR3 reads TGTGCCAGCTCACCACCTGGGAGGGGCGCTCTGAACACTGAAGCTTTCTTT. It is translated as CASSPPGRGALNTEAFF.

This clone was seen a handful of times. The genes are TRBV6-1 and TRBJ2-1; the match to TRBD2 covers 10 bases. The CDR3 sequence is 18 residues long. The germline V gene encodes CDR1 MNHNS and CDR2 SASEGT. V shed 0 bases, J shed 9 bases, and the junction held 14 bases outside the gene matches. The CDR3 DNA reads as TGTGCCAGCAGTGAAGCGCTTCGGCGAGCGGGAGGGCCAGGTGAGCAGTTCTTC. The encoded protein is CASSEALRRAGGPGEQFF.

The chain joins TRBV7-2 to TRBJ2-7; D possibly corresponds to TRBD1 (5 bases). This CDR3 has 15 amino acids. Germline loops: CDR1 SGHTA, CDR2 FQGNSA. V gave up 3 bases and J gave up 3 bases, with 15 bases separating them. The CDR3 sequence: CASSFGWAGNYEQYF. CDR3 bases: TGTGCCAGCAGCTTTGGTTGGGCAGGGAACTACGAGCAGTACTTC.

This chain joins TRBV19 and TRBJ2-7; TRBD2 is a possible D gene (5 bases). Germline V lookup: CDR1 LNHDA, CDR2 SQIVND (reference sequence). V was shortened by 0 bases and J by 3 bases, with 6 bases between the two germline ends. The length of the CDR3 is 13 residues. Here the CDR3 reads CASSIDGSYEQYF. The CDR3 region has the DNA TGTGCCAGTAGTATAGATGGGAGCTACGAGCAGTACTTC.

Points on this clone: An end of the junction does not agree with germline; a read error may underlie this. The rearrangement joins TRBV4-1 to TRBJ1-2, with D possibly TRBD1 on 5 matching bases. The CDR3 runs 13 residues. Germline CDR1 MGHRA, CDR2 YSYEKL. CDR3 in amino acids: CASSQVGPRGCTF. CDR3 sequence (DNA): TGCGCCAGCAGCCAAGTGGGCCCGAGGGGCTGCACCTTC.

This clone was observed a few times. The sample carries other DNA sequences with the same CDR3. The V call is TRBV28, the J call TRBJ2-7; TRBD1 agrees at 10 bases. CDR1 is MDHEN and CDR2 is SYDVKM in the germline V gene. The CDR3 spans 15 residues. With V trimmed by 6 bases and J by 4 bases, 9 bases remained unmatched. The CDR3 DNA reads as TGTGCCAGCAGCATCGCGGGGACAGGGGTATACGAGCAGTACTTC. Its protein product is CASSIAGTGVYEQYF.

In DNA, the CDR3 is TGTGCCACCCCAAGGGGGACCTCTGGGGCCAACGTCCTGACTTTC. Protein sequence: CATPRGTSGANVLTF. J is TRBJ2-6 and V is TRBV2; D might be TRBD1 (6 bases). This CDR3 region has 15 residues. The germline V gene encodes CDR1 SNHLY and CDR2 FYNNEI. The ends were cut back, 10 bases at V and 0 bases at J, with 13 bases in the middle. Complete variable domain (other parts from reference TRBV2 and TRBJ2-6): EPEVTQTPSHQVTQMGQEVILRCVPISNHLYFYWYRQILGQKVEFLVSFYNNEISEKSEIFDDQFSVERPDGSNFTLKIRSTKLEDSAMYFCATPRGTSGANVLTFGAGSRLTVL.

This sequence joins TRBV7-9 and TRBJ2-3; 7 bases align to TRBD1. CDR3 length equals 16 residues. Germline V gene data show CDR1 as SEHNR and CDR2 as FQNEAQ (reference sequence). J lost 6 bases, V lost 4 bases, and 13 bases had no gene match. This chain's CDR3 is CASSSARQGWEDTQYF. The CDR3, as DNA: TGTGCCAGCAGCTCCGCCCGACAGGGCTGGGAGGATACGCAGTATTTT.

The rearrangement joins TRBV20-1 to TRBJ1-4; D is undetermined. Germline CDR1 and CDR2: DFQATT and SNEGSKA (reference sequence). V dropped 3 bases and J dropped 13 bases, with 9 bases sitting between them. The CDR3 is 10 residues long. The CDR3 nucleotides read TGCAGTGCTAGTCGAAAGGGACTGTTTTTT. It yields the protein CSASRKGLFF.

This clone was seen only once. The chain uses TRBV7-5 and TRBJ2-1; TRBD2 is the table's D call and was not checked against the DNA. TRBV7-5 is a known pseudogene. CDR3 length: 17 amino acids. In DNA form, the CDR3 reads TGTGTCAGAAGCTCCTCGAGGACTAGCGGGAGGGTCGGTGAGCAGTTCTTC. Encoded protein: CVRSSSRTSGRVGEQFF.

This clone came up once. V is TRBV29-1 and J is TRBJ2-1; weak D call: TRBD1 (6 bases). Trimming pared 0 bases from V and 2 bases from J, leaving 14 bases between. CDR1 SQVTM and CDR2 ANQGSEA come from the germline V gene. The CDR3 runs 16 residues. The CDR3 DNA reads TGCAGCGTTGAAGACCTACAGGGAACCACCTACAATGAGCAGTTCTTC. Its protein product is CSVEDLQGTTYNEQFF.

CDR3 sequence (DNA): TGTGCCAGCAGCTTTCTCTCGGGGAATGAGTACGAGCAGTACTTC. Translating it yields CASSFLSGNEYEQYF. The V call is TRBV5-8, the J call TRBJ2-7; a weak D match, TRBD2 (5 bases). Germline V lookup: CDR1 SGHTS, CDR2 YDEGEE. Trimming took 2 bases from V and 4 from J, leaving 16 bases between them. This CDR3 spans 15 amino acids.

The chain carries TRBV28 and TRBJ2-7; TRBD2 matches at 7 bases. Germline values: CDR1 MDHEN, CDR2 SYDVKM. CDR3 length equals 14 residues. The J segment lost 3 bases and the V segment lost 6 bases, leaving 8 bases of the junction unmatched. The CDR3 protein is CASRGASGNYEQYF. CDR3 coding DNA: TGTGCCAGCAGAGGGGCTAGCGGTAACTACGAGCAGTACTTC.